This T cell receptor beta chain was recorded in a study of cytomegalovirus exposure and HLA in healthy donors. V gave up 8 bases and J gave up 4 bases; unmatched junction bases: 8. This CDR3 region has 14 residues. In germline, CDR1 is SEHNR, CDR2 FQNEAQ (reference sequence). This PCR relied on a set of 60 Vbeta primers and 13 Jbeta primers. Measured with immunoSEQ multiplex PCR; TCRdb has only the in-frame clones, and not every one. There are 100,000 to 150,000 clones in the sample; approximately 74% occur only once, and roughly 7.2% lies in the top ten. The chain employs TRBV7-9 and TRBJ1-1; 9 bases are shared with TRBD1. The source material was PBMCs. This TCR derives from a male donor in good health and CMV-seronegative. The CDR3 reads CASGKQGAGTEAFF. The CDR3 DNA follows: TGTGCCAGCGGTAAACAGGGGGCGGGCACTGAAGCTTTCTTT.